Given below is one T cell receptor (beta chain) in context. This record belongs to a study of human CD8 memory T cell subsets. It was CCR7+ PD-1+ TIGIT+ early memory CD8+ T cells with exhausted-like traits that constituted TPEX cells. The authors obtained RNA from duplicate vials, each holding about 150,000 sorted CD8+ T cells, for every subset. Libraries of TCR beta chains were produced by 5' RACE (UMI-labeled). In the authors' workflow: Libraries were built for TCR beta, and each one held between roughly 2,900 and 18,000 functional CDR3 beta clonotypes. TCRdb re-called the 5' RACE reads and gives one entry per CDR3 protein, without DNA. The V and J calls and clone size are TCRdb's, not the authors'. In all, the sample yields some 10,000 distinct CDR3 sequences. Germline V gene data show CDR1 as SEHNR and CDR2 as FQNEAQ (reference sequence). The CDR3 consists of 13 residues.

The receptor was derived from a human donor in good health. This chain joins TRBV7-9 and TRBJ1-2. The sample taken for sequencing was CD8+ T cells from PBMCs. The CDR3 sequence is CASSDERVYGYTF.